This T cell receptor (beta chain) appears in the sequencing data of a study of vaccination and CD4 T cells after COVID-19. On the study more broadly: Post-vaccine specimens were obtained a median 72 days after dose two (range 14 to 241). Cellular stimulation was performed using overlapping spike peptides derived from SARS-CoV-2, HCoV-NL63, HCoV-OC43 and HCoV-229E. In the control cultures, a CEFX pool, an HIV-1 Nef pool, or no peptide was supplied.

Of note for this clonotype: The target antigen is unknown.

Treatment given: roughly nine-day PBMC culture with coronavirus spike peptide pools or control peptides (ViraFEST assay). ViraFEST used peptide pools to expand antigen-specific T cells, then sequenced TCRs. The study sequenced cultured CD4+ T cell DNA using the Oncomine TCR Beta short-read assay. In TCRdb, the PCR reads were re-called with MiXCR into one record per CDR3 protein. The sample holds 3,900 or so distinct CDR3 sequences, roughly 45% seen once. Germline values: CDR1 MNHNS, CDR2 SASEGT. Germline trimming cut 7 bases from V and 8 bases from J; bases unmatched to any gene: 21. This CDR3 has 18 amino acids.

Sequencing was carried out using CD4+ T cells from blood, cultured in vitro. This chain connects TRBV6-1 to TRBJ2-1; 9 nucleotides agree with TRBD2. This TCR was recovered from a human donor who had recovered from COVID-19. CDR3 nucleotide sequence: TGTGCCAGCACCTATCTCTTTGCTAGCGGGATTAAGAGGGATGAGCAGTTCTTC. This sequence encodes CASTYLFASGIKRDEQFF.